There are a few counts of the clone carrying this TCR beta chain. Its target is unknown. The sample comes from a study of beta chain features in type 1 diabetes. Study outcomes and limitations: Patients with Type 1 diabetes showed moderately but significantly shorter TCRB CDR3s in all four CD4+ subsets. When cDNA is sequenced, cells with high TCR expression could be over-represented.

Using CD45RO/CCR7/CD25/CD127/CD95/CD27, CD4+ naive, central memory, regulatory and stem cell-like memory cells were sorted. As every portion of the isolated RNA was reverse transcribed, the sequencing read expressed TCRB transcripts. Sequenced naive, central memory and regulatory T cell samples produced an average of approximately 3.8 million reads. Data came from immunoSEQ multiplex PCR; TCRdb stores just in-frame clones and leaves some out. The sample consists of 600,000 or so clones, 11% to 15% of them appearing once. Trimming removed 4 bases from V and 10 bases from J; junction bases left unmatched: 9. The CDR3 length is 12 residues. CDR1 is SQVTM, CDR2 ANQGSEA, per germline.

J is TRBJ1-2 and V is TRBV29-1; 7 bases are a match to TRBD1. This clonotype was obtained from a man aged 18 to 29 with type 1 diabetes. The specimen was naive CD4+ T cells from blood. The CDR3 spells CSVGDRDFLYTF. The DNA for the CDR3 is TGCAGCGTTGGAGACAGGGATTTTCTCTACACCTTC.